This is a list of T cell receptor beta chains from one sample in a study of neoadjuvant anti-PD-1 for oral cavity cancer. TCRdb's table, derived via immunoSEQ multiplex PCR, lists solely in-frame clones and lacks some. The data hold more than 11,000 clones, with over 55% observed a single time. The specimen comprised PBMCs, sampled after nivolumab (anti-PD-1) treatment. The receptors shown here come from a person between 40 and 85 years old with oral cavity squamous cell carcinoma. CDR3s include the opening cysteine and the closing phenylalanine or tryptophan. The D gene is left open where the match is weak. Clone size, where shown, is once, few, many, or a class for clones that have expanded.

CDR3 DNA: TGCGCCAGCAGCTTGCGAGGCAACCCCACAGATACGCAGTATTTT
CDR3 protein: CASSLRGNPTDTQYF
J gene: TRBJ2-3
V gene: TRBV5-1
D gene: .
clone size: once

CDR3 DNA: TGCGCCAGCAAATCAGAGAAAAAGGGCGGGAGTACCGGGGAGCTGTTTTTT
CDR3 protein: CASKSEKKGGSTGELFF
J gene: TRBJ2-2
V gene: TRBV5-1
D gene: TRBD2
clone size: .

CDR3 DNA: TGTGCCAGCACCCCTTCGGGGGCGGGGGACGAGCAGTACTTC
CDR3 protein: CASTPSGAGDEQYF
J gene: TRBJ2-7
V gene: TRBV9
D gene: .
clone size: .

CDR3 DNA: TGTGCCAGCAGCCTCCTGGACGGGGAGGATACGCAGTATTTT
CDR3 protein: CASSLLDGEDTQYF
J gene: TRBJ2-3
V gene: TRBV9
D gene: .
clone size: .

CDR3 DNA: TGTGCCAGCAGCACGGCAGGCAACTCCTACGAGCAGTACTTC
CDR3 protein: CASSTAGNSYEQYF
J gene: TRBJ2-7
V gene: TRBV7-2
D gene: .
clone size: .

CDR3 DNA: TGTGCCAGCTCACCACCGGGTCGCGGGGAGCTGTTTTTT
CDR3 protein: CASSPPGRGELFF
J gene: TRBJ2-2
V gene: TRBV18
D gene: .
clone size: few

CDR3 DNA: TGTGCCAGCAGCTTGCCCCGCGGACAGGCGAAATTCACAGATACGCAGTATTTT
CDR3 protein: CASSLPRGQAKFTDTQYF
J gene: TRBJ2-3
V gene: TRBV11-2
D gene: TRBD1
clone size: .

CDR3 DNA: TGTGCCAGCAGCTTGTTGGTGCAGGGGGGCTATGGCTACACCTTC
CDR3 protein: CASSLLVQGGYGYTF
J gene: TRBJ1-2
V gene: TRBV7-2
D gene: TRBD1
clone size: .

CDR3 DNA: TGTGCCAGCAGCTTACTTTCAGGGAACACCGGGGAGCTGTTTTTT
CDR3 protein: CASSLLSGNTGELFF
J gene: TRBJ2-2
V gene: TRBV5-5
D gene: .
clone size: .

CDR3 DNA: TGTGCCAGCAGCCCAAACAGGGAAGGAGGCTATGGCTACACCTTC
CDR3 protein: CASSPNREGGYGYTF
J gene: TRBJ1-2
V gene: TRBV14
D gene: .
clone size: .

CDR3 DNA: TGCGCCAGCAGCTTTCGTCTCCAGGCGGGAAGGGGCTACAATGAGCAGTTCTTC
CDR3 protein: CASSFRLQAGRGYNEQFF
J gene: TRBJ2-1
V gene: TRBV5-1
D gene: .
clone size: .

CDR3 DNA: TGCGCCAGCAGTGAGCACAGGGAATATGGCTACACCTTC
CDR3 protein: CASSEHREYGYTF
J gene: TRBJ1-2
V gene: TRBV10-2
D gene: .
clone size: once

CDR3 DNA: TGTGCCACCAGCACGGGGGACTATGGCTACACCTTC
CDR3 protein: CATSTGDYGYTF
J gene: TRBJ1-2
V gene: TRBV15
D gene: .
clone size: few

CDR3 DNA: TGCGCCAGCAGCCGAGGGACTAGCGGCACAGATACGCAGTATTTT
CDR3 protein: CASSRGTSGTDTQYF
J gene: TRBJ2-3
V gene: TRBV10-1
D gene: TRBD2
clone size: .

CDR3 DNA: TGTGCCAGTAGTTTTGCGGCAGGGGGCCACTACGAGCAGTACTTC
CDR3 protein: CASSFAAGGHYEQYF
J gene: TRBJ2-7
V gene: TRBV19
D gene: TRBD1
clone size: .

CDR3 DNA: TGCGCCAGCAGCTTGGAAGGGGGCAGGCTTAGTGAAAAACTGTTTTTT
CDR3 protein: CASSLEGGRLSEKLFF
J gene: TRBJ1-4
V gene: TRBV5-1
D gene: TRBD1
clone size: .

CDR3 DNA: TGTGCCTGGAGTGTAAGGGACAGGGAGATTAAGCCCCAGCATTTT
CDR3 protein: CAWSVRDREIKPQHF
J gene: TRBJ1-5
V gene: TRBV30
D gene: TRBD1
clone size: few

CDR3 DNA: TGTGCCAGCAGTTTAAGATTACCGGGCCTGTCACACGAGCAGTACTTC
CDR3 protein: CASSLRLPGLSHEQYF
J gene: TRBJ2-7
V gene: TRBV27
D gene: .
clone size: .

CDR3 DNA: TGTGCCAGCAGCCCCCTCTTGGGGGCTACGGAGCAGTACTTC
CDR3 protein: CASSPLLGATEQYF
J gene: TRBJ2-7
V gene: TRBV7-9
D gene: .
clone size: .

CDR3 DNA: TGTGCCAGCAGTGATCGCGGCGGGGGCTTGGGCAATGAGCAGTTCTTC
CDR3 protein: CASSDRGGGLGNEQFF
J gene: TRBJ2-1
V gene: TRBV2
D gene: .
clone size: .

CDR3 DNA: TGTGCCATCAGTGTTGATAGCGGGACTAACTATGGCTACACCTTC
CDR3 protein: CAISVDSGTNYGYTF
J gene: TRBJ1-2
V gene: TRBV10-3
D gene: .
clone size: .

CDR3 DNA: TGTGCCAGCAGTCCTTGGCAGGCCGGGATGAACACTGAAGCTTTCTTT
CDR3 protein: CASSPWQAGMNTEAFF
J gene: TRBJ1-1
V gene: TRBV28
D gene: .
clone size: .

CDR3 DNA: TGTGCCAGCAGCTGGGCTGGACAAGAGACCCAGTACTTC
CDR3 protein: CASSWAGQETQYF
J gene: TRBJ2-5
V gene: TRBV16
D gene: .
clone size: .

CDR3 DNA: TGTGCCAGCAGGGACAGGGCCGACTATGGCTACACCTTC
CDR3 protein: CASRDRADYGYTF
J gene: TRBJ1-2
V gene: TRBV28
D gene: TRBD1
clone size: .

CDR3 DNA: TGTGCCAGCAGCCTAGGGGGCACAGATACGCAGTATTTT
CDR3 protein: CASSLGGTDTQYF
J gene: TRBJ2-3
V gene: TRBV11-2
D gene: .
clone size: .

CDR3 DNA: TGTGCCAGCAGCCCCGCGGGGGTGAGTGACGAGCAGTACTTC
CDR3 protein: CASSPAGVSDEQYF
J gene: TRBJ2-7
V gene: TRBV2
D gene: TRBD2
clone size: .

CDR3 DNA: TGTGCCAGCAAGGGGTCGGGACTAGTGGAAGAGACCCAGTACTTC
CDR3 protein: CASKGSGLVEETQYF
J gene: TRBJ2-5
V gene: TRBV2
D gene: TRBD2
clone size: .

CDR3 DNA: TGTGCCAGCAGCGTCGTTAGAGAACGGTACGAGCAGTACTTC
CDR3 protein: CASSVVRERYEQYF
J gene: TRBJ2-7
V gene: TRBV6-5
D gene: .
clone size: .

CDR3 DNA: TGTGCCAGCAGAGAAGACAGGGTCGGCACCGGGGAGCTGTTTTTT
CDR3 protein: CASREDRVGTGELFF
J gene: TRBJ2-2
V gene: TRBV6-1
D gene: TRBD1
clone size: .

CDR3 DNA: TGTGCCTGGAGTCCAGGGCCGGACACTGAAGCTTTCTTT
CDR3 protein: CAWSPGPDTEAFF
J gene: TRBJ1-1
V gene: TRBV30
D gene: .
clone size: few

CDR3 DNA: TGTGCCAGCAATGAGTTTAGCGGCACAGATACGCAGTATTTT
CDR3 protein: CASNEFSGTDTQYF
J gene: TRBJ2-3
V gene: TRBV2
D gene: .
clone size: .

CDR3 DNA: TGCGCCAGCAGTCAATCTTCGCTAAACAATGAGCAGTTCTTC
CDR3 protein: CASSQSSLNNEQFF
J gene: TRBJ2-1
V gene: TRBV23-1
D gene: .
clone size: once

CDR3 DNA: TGCAGCGTCGTCGCAAGATATGGCTACACCTTC
CDR3 protein: CSVVARYGYTF
J gene: TRBJ1-2
V gene: TRBV29-1
D gene: .
clone size: .

CDR3 DNA: TGTGCCATCAGTGAAAATCCGAGGGAGACAGATACGCAGTATTTT
CDR3 protein: CAISENPRETDTQYF
J gene: TRBJ2-3
V gene: TRBV10-3
D gene: .
clone size: .

CDR3 DNA: TGTGCCAGCAGCAGGGACAGGCCGGAGGTAGATACGCAGTATTTT
CDR3 protein: CASSRDRPEVDTQYF
J gene: TRBJ2-3
V gene: TRBV9
D gene: TRBD1
clone size: .

CDR3 DNA: TGTGCCACCCAACAGGGGCTAATGAACACTGAAGCTTTCTTT
CDR3 protein: CATQQGLMNTEAFF
J gene: TRBJ1-1
V gene: TRBV15
D gene: TRBD1
clone size: .

CDR3 DNA: TGTGCCAGTACCCTGGGACAGGGGACCTACAATGAGCAGTTCTTC
CDR3 protein: CASTLGQGTYNEQFF
J gene: TRBJ2-1
V gene: TRBV19
D gene: TRBD1
clone size: .

CDR3 DNA: TGTGCCAGTAAAACAGGGGATGAGGATGGCTACACCTTC
CDR3 protein: CASKTGDEDGYTF
J gene: TRBJ1-2
V gene: TRBV19
D gene: TRBD1
clone size: .

CDR3 DNA: TGTGCCAGCAGCAGCAGCCGGGACAGAGTACAAGAGACCCAGTACTTC
CDR3 protein: CASSSSRDRVQETQYF
J gene: TRBJ2-5
V gene: TRBV11-3
D gene: TRBD1
clone size: .

CDR3 DNA: TGTGCCAGTAGCCACAATGGAGGCCTCCAAGAGACCCAGTACTTC
CDR3 protein: CASSHNGGLQETQYF
J gene: TRBJ2-5
V gene: TRBV19
D gene: .
clone size: .

CDR3 DNA: TGTGCCATCATGGCTCAGCTAACAGATACGCAGTATTTT
CDR3 protein: CAIMAQLTDTQYF
J gene: TRBJ2-3
V gene: TRBV10-3
D gene: .
clone size: .

CDR3 DNA: TGTGCCAGCACCCTGCATGGGACTAACACTGAAGCTTTCTTT
CDR3 protein: CASTLHGTNTEAFF
J gene: TRBJ1-1
V gene: TRBV6-5
D gene: .
clone size: once

CDR3 DNA: TGTGCCAGCAGGGCGCGGGAGGGCCCCTACAATGAGCAGTTCTTC
CDR3 protein: CASRAREGPYNEQFF
J gene: TRBJ2-1
V gene: TRBV6-1
D gene: TRBD2
clone size: once

CDR3 DNA: TGTGCCAGCAGCGTCTACAGCGGGGGTACTTATACGCAGTATTTT
CDR3 protein: CASSVYSGGTYTQYF
J gene: TRBJ2-3
V gene: TRBV9
D gene: TRBD2
clone size: .

CDR3 DNA: TGTGCCAGCAGCGTAGATCGGGGGGCGAACACTGAAGCTTTCTTT
CDR3 protein: CASSVDRGANTEAFF
J gene: TRBJ1-1
V gene: TRBV9
D gene: .
clone size: .

CDR3 DNA: TGTGCCAGCAGCCAAGATGGGACTAGCGGAGTCTACGAGCAGTACTTC
CDR3 protein: CASSQDGTSGVYEQYF
J gene: TRBJ2-7
V gene: TRBV4-2
D gene: TRBD2
clone size: .

CDR3 DNA: TGTGCCAGCAGTTACCTAGGGACAAAAGGGGTGGATCAGCCCCAGCATTTT
CDR3 protein: CASSYLGTKGVDQPQHF
J gene: TRBJ1-5
V gene: TRBV6-7
D gene: .
clone size: .

CDR3 DNA: TGTGCCAGCAGCCCAGGGACTAGCTGGAATGAGCAGTTCTTC
CDR3 protein: CASSPGTSWNEQFF
J gene: TRBJ2-1
V gene: TRBV7-9
D gene: TRBD2
clone size: few

CDR3 DNA: TGTGCCAGCAGCCTAAGAAGCGGGGGGTCGGATACGCAGTATTTT
CDR3 protein: CASSLRSGGSDTQYF
J gene: TRBJ2-3
V gene: TRBV14
D gene: TRBD2
clone size: few

CDR3 DNA: TGCGCCATTGGGACTAGCGGGAGCACCGGGGAGCTGTTTTTT
CDR3 protein: CAIGTSGSTGELFF
J gene: TRBJ2-2
V gene: TRBV10-2
D gene: TRBD2
clone size: .

CDR3 DNA: TGTGCCAGCGGCGGGACTAGATCCGAAAAACTGTTTTTT
CDR3 protein: CASGGTRSEKLFF
J gene: TRBJ1-4
V gene: TRBV6-5
D gene: .
clone size: once

CDR3 DNA: TGCAGCTGGGGGTGGGACAACACAGATACGCAGTATTTT
CDR3 protein: CSWGWDNTDTQYF
J gene: TRBJ2-3
V gene: TRBV29-1
D gene: .
clone size: once

CDR3 DNA: TGTGCCAGCAGTTTGGGGGCCAACACCGGGGAGCTGTTTTTT
CDR3 protein: CASSLGANTGELFF
J gene: TRBJ2-2
V gene: TRBV6-5
D gene: .
clone size: few

CDR3 DNA: TGTGCCACCTCAGTAGCGGGAGGGAAAGATACGCAGTATTTT
CDR3 protein: CATSVAGGKDTQYF
J gene: TRBJ2-3
V gene: TRBV6-6
D gene: TRBD2
clone size: .

CDR3 DNA: TGTGCCAGCAGTGACCGGCAGGCGAACGCCGAGCAGTACTTC
CDR3 protein: CASSDRQANAEQYF
J gene: TRBJ2-7
V gene: TRBV6-1
D gene: .
clone size: .

CDR3 DNA: TGTGCCAGTAGTATCGGCGCTAGCGGCAGCACAGATACGCAGTATTTT
CDR3 protein: CASSIGASGSTDTQYF
J gene: TRBJ2-3
V gene: TRBV19
D gene: TRBD2
clone size: .

CDR3 DNA: TGTGCCAGCAGCTTGGAAGGGCCCGTCTACGAGCAGTACTTC
CDR3 protein: CASSLEGPVYEQYF
J gene: TRBJ2-7
V gene: TRBV5-6
D gene: .
clone size: few

CDR3 DNA: TGTGCCAGCAGCAGACCGGGACTAGCGGGAGCTAACGAGCAGTACTTC
CDR3 protein: CASSRPGLAGANEQYF
J gene: TRBJ2-7
V gene: TRBV6-6
D gene: TRBD2
clone size: .

CDR3 DNA: TGTGCCTGGACCGCTCTAGCGGGGCTCACAGATACGCAGTATTTT
CDR3 protein: CAWTALAGLTDTQYF
J gene: TRBJ2-3
V gene: TRBV30
D gene: TRBD2
clone size: .